This TCR beta chain is from a study of cytomegalovirus exposure and HLA in healthy donors. Whole-study context: The 130 or so validation repertoires used a platform that matched the one used for the roughly 700 first-cohort repertoires, as a later analysis reported. Study-level results: It was found in a later analysis that first-cohort TCR clusters tended to co-occur in the 100 to 150 validation repertoires. As was reported, the classifier diagnosed cytomegalovirus status with high specificity and sensitivity.

This clone occurred once. Its antigen is unidentified. Libraries were prepared by immunoSEQ multiplex PCR; TCRdb keeps only in-frame clonotypes and omits some of them. The sample contains some 170,000 clones, roughly 89% of which appear only once. The approximately 130-subject validation cohort, separate from the approximately 670-subject first cohort, included the donors. The clonotype originates from a woman in her 30s in good health and CMV-seronegative. The specimen sequenced was PBMCs.

The CDR3 region has the DNA TGCGCCAGCAGCCAGCCGGGACAGCGAAATCAGCCCCAGCATTTT. Its translation: CASSQPGQRNQPQHF. This chain joins TRBV4-1 and TRBJ1-5, with 7 bases aligning to TRBD1. This CDR3 comprises 15 residues. V trimming: 3 bases; J trimming: 4 bases; junction bases outside the gene matches: 6. CDR1 is MGHRA, CDR2 YSYEKL, per germline.